This TCR beta chain derives from a study of T cell responses to AZD1222 COVID-19 vaccine. General study results and limits: The study found Spike-specific TCR breadth and depth rose after two AZD1222 doses. Repertoire collection took place solely once the T cell response had peaked.

Clones were read by immunoSEQ multiplex PCR, and TCRdb kept only the in-frame ones, dropping some. Of 140,000 to 150,000 clones listed, about 93% are singletons. The sample holds many counts of this clone. Antigen unknown. Germline V gene sequence: CDR1 LGHNA, CDR2 YNFKEQ. The V gene end was trimmed by 0 bases and the J gene end by 4 bases; junction bases not matched to a gene: 5. The CDR3 has 16 amino acids. The rearrangement uses TRBV4-2 and TRBJ2-7, with TRBD1 identical over 11 bases. Sequencing was performed on peripheral blood, taken on day 0 of MenACWY control vaccination. The TCR originated in an adult in good health. DNA of the CDR3: TGTGCCAGCAGCCAAGATGGACAGGGGGCCTCTTACGAGCAGTACTTC. This codes for CASSQDGQGASYEQYF.